This passage covers 24 T cell receptor beta chains from one sample sequenced in a study of T-cell reconstitution after alpha-beta-depleted transplantation in children. During its preparation, the TCRbeta library received unique molecular identifiers. Via MiXCR, TCRdb re-called the PCR reads, giving one row per CDR3 protein. The sample carries approximately 520,000 distinct CDR3 sequences, approximately 10% recorded once. The input for sequencing was PBMCs, mostly from graft donor cells, taken 180 days after TCRalphabeta/CD19-depleted stem cell transplant. Receptor source: a female patient under 10 years old who had a stem cell transplant for aplastic anemia, so the T cells may come from the graft donor.

This clonotype was seen ten or more times. The chain couples TRBV12-3 or TRBV12-4 to TRBJ2-7; D assignment may be TRBD1 or TRBD2 (5 bases each). V was cut by 2 bases and J by 3 bases, with 14 bases left in between. The CDR3 has 15 residues. The CDR3 is CASSLIQGRSYEQYF. The CDR3 bases are TGTGCCAGCAGTTTAATTCAGGGACGGAGCTACGAGCAGTACTTC.

The chain carries TRBV12-3 or TRBV12-4 and TRBJ2-5, with D perhaps matching TRBD1 or TRBD2 (5 bases each). The CDR3 length is 15 residues. V lost 4 bases and J lost 3, with 15 bases in between. As DNA, the CDR3 is TGTGCCAGCAGTTCCTCCGGGACGGCTAAAGAGACCCAGTACTTC. Its protein is CASSSSGTAKETQYF.

The sample holds many counts of this clonotype. This sequence joins TRBV6-5 and TRBJ2-1, with 9 nucleotides matching TRBD2. The CDR3 is 16 amino acids. The V segment lost 2 bases and the J segment 4 bases; nucleotides outside the gene matches: 6. Germline V gene lookup returns CDR1 MNHEY and CDR2 SVGAGI. The CDR3 DNA reads as TGTGCCAGCAGTTACGAGGCTAGCGGGGCATACAATGAGCAGTTCTTC. Translated, it gives CASSYEASGAYNEQFF.

This clonotype was observed many times. V usage is TRBV28 and J usage is TRBJ2-7, with 8 nucleotides matching TRBD1. V gave up 6 bases and J gave up 3 bases; unmatched junction bases: 4. The CDR3 totals 13 residues. Germline V CDR1 and CDR2: MDHEN, SYDVKM. The CDR3 loop reads CASRGTGFYEQYF. Written as DNA, the CDR3 is TGTGCCAGCAGGGGGACAGGCTTCTACGAGCAGTACTTC.

This clonotype was recorded a few times. The chain recombines TRBV6-2 or TRBV6-3 with TRBJ1-2; no reliable D call. The CDR3 has 13 amino acids. V lost 5 bases and J lost 4, with 11 bases in between. Per the germline V gene, CDR1 is MNHEY and CDR2 is SVGEGT. The CDR3 protein is CASSPAASYGYTF. The DNA for the CDR3 is TGTGCCAGCAGTCCGGCGGCCAGCTATGGCTACACCTTC.

This clonotype was counted ten times or more. CDR3 in amino acids: CASSLVLRQYEQYV. CDR3 sequence (DNA): TGTGCCAGCAGCTTAGTCCTTAGGCAGTACGAGCAGTACGTC. The rearrangement joins TRBV7-2 to TRBJ2-7; D gene uncertain. V was clipped by 1 base and J by 4 bases, with 11 bases between them. The CDR3 spans 14 residues. CDR1 is SGHTA, CDR2 FQGNSA, per germline.

This clonotype was observed a few times. The J gene is TRBJ2-7, the V gene TRBV20-1, with no clear D. CDR3 length equals 11 residues. Trimming shortened V by 4 bases and J by 4 bases, and 8 bases separated the two germline ends. The V gene's germline CDR1 is DFQATT and CDR2 SNEGSKA (reference sequence). The CDR3 spells CSATYLYEQYV. CDR3 in DNA: TGCAGTGCTACGTACCTGTACGAGCAGTACGTC.

The chain is built from TRBV7-3 and TRBJ2-1; D possibly uses TRBD1 or TRBD2 (5 bases each). The V and J ends lost 5 bases and 4 bases respectively, with 21 bases between them. In germline, CDR1 is SGHTA, CDR2 FQGTGA. CDR3 size: 17 residues. The CDR3 protein is CASSLLGRGRLYNEQFF. The CDR3 DNA is TGTGCCAGCAGCCTGCTGGGACGCGGGCGGCTATACAATGAGCAGTTCTTC.

This clonotype has more than one count but fewer than ten. The J gene is TRBJ2-7, the V gene TRBV27, with D possibly being TRBD2 (6 bases). Per germline, CDR1 MNHEY and CDR2 SMNVEV (reference sequence). Trimming removed 7 bases at V and 0 bases at J, with 19 bases between. This CDR3 comprises 16 residues. DNA of the CDR3: TGTGCCAGCATTCCTGATTCGGGTAGCGGCTCCTACGAGCAGTACTTC. Its translation: CASIPDSGSGSYEQYF.

This clonotype showed up many times. The V gene is TRBV20-1, the J gene TRBJ2-2; D is unresolved. Germline V gives CDR1 DFQATT, CDR2 SNEGSKA (reference sequence). The CDR3 loop spans 13 amino acids. Trimming removed 2 bases from V and 6 bases from J, with 10 bases in between. The CDR3 nucleotides are TGCAGTGCTAGATCAGATGTTCCCGGGGAGCTGTTTTTT. Translated, it gives CSARSDVPGELFF.

This clonotype came up many times. The chain employs TRBV10-3 and TRBJ1-1; 7 bases are a match to TRBD1. J was trimmed by 1 base and V by 2 bases; bases with no gene match: 7. The CDR3 has 16 amino acids. CDR1 is ENHRY, CDR2 SYGVKD, per germline. CDR3 coding DNA: TGTGCCATCAGTGAGGAGACAGGGTTAAGGAACACTGAAGCTTTCTTT. Protein sequence: CAISEETGLRNTEAFF.

This chain links TRBV21-1 with TRBJ1-2. TRBV21-1 is listed as a pseudogene. This CDR3 is 17 amino acids long. In nucleotides, the CDR3 is TGTGCCAGCAGCTCTCTAGGACCGGGTCCTGAGGACTCTGGCTACACCTTC. Its protein is CASSSLGPGPEDSGYTF.

J is TRBJ2-5 and V is TRBV11-3; TRBD1 might be the D (6 bases). CDR3 length equals 13 residues. The ends were cut back, 2 bases at V and 5 bases at J, with 9 bases in the middle. Germline V CDR1 and CDR2: SGHNT, YENEEA. The DNA of the CDR3 is TGTGCCAGCAGCTTAAACAGGGTGGAGACCCAGTACTTC. Its translation is CASSLNRVETQYF.

The chain has TRBV7-9 and TRBJ2-5, with D perhaps TRBD2 (5 bases). The V end lost 10 bases, the J end lost 1 base, and 16 bases lay between the germline ends. This CDR3 region has 14 residues. The germline gives CDR1 SEHNR, CDR2 FQNEAQ (reference sequence). In nucleotides, the CDR3 is TGTGCCACCCCCGCACCGGGATCCCAAGAGACCCAGTACTTC. This codes for CATPAPGSQETQYF.

In this sample, this clonotype turned up a few times. The CDR3 DNA sequence: TGTGCCAGCAGTTACTCGTCCATCAGGGGGGACTATGGCTACACCTTC. It is translated as CASSYSSIRGDYGYTF. V and J are TRBV6-2 or TRBV6-3 and TRBJ1-2, with 7 bases fitting TRBD1. With V trimmed by 0 bases and J by 3 bases, 7 bases remained unmatched. The CDR3 is 16 amino acids. Germline assignment: CDR1 MNHEY and CDR2 SVGEGT.

The chain combines TRBV29-1 with TRBJ2-3; no clear D gene. Trimming took 6 bases from V and 0 from J, leaving 4 bases between them. This CDR3 has 11 amino acids. Germline V CDR1 and CDR2: SQVTM, ANQGSEA. The CDR3 region is CSVSSTDTQYF. In nucleotides, the CDR3 is TGCAGCGTATCTAGCACAGATACGCAGTATTTT.

The sample holds a few counts of this clonotype. The rearrangement links TRBV14 to TRBJ1-4; no firm D call. This CDR3 is built from 13 residues. The V gene's germline CDR1 is SGHDN and CDR2 FVKESK. V lost 4 bases, J lost 8 bases, and 11 bases lay in between. The CDR3 reads CASSRRPTEKLFF. The CDR3, as DNA: TGTGCCAGCAGCCGGCGACCCACAGAAAAACTGTTTTTT.

The rearrangement uses TRBV20-1 and TRBJ2-1; 9 bases map to TRBD1. The germline V gene has CDR1 DFQATT and CDR2 SNEGSKA (reference sequence). This CDR3 contains 15 residues. The V gene end was trimmed by 3 bases and the J gene end by 5 bases; junction bases not matched to a gene: 8. CDR3 sequence reads: CSASQAGTGNNEQFF. CDR3 DNA: TGCAGTGCTAGCCAGGCCGGGACAGGGAACAATGAGCAGTTCTTC.

The chain uses TRBV25-1 and TRBJ2-2, with a weak D call TRBD1 (6 bases). This CDR3 region has 15 residues. Trimming took off 4 bases at V and 6 bases at J, with 15 bases between the two ends. Germline V gene lookup returns CDR1 MGHDK and CDR2 SYGVNS. CDR3 loop: CASSGGRGRPGELFF. In DNA form, the CDR3 reads TGTGCCAGCAGTGGAGGCAGGGGACGTCCCGGGGAGCTGTTTTTT.

The gene calls are TRBV5-6 and TRBJ2-1, with D possibly matching TRBD2 (5 bases). The CDR3 sequence is 16 residues long. V was pared by 5 bases and J by 2 bases, with 17 bases between. CDR1 and CDR2 from the germline V gene are SGHDT and YYEEEE. The CDR3 DNA is TGTGCCAGCAGTTACGAACAAGCGGCAACCTACAATGAGCAGTTCTTC. It encodes CASSYEQAATYNEQFF.

This clonotype was observed many times. V usage is TRBV5-1 and J usage is TRBJ2-1; 14 bases line up with TRBD2. The CDR3 consists of 15 residues. The germline CDR1 and CDR2 sequences are SGHRS and YFSETQ. The V gene end was trimmed by 4 bases and the J gene end by 8 bases; junction bases not matched to a gene: 5. CDR3 sequence: CASSKGLAGVYEQFF. In DNA form, the CDR3 reads TGCGCCAGCAGCAAGGGACTAGCGGGAGTTTATGAGCAGTTCTTC.

Remarks on this clonotype: A read error may explain this, as a much larger clone is one base away. A read error is likely, as this CDR3 ends without the conserved phenylalanine or tryptophan. The chain couples TRBV5-6 to TRBJ2-5; D is possibly TRBD2 (6 bases). The ends were cut back, 4 bases at V and 5 bases at J, with 12 bases in the middle. The CDR3 extends over 13 amino acids. Germline values: CDR1 SGHDT, CDR2 YYEEEE. This CDR3 reads CASSGGTLETQYY. The CDR3, as DNA: TGTGCCAGCAGCGGAGGGACGTTGGAGACCCAGTACTAC.

This clonotype was counted a few times. The V and J genes are TRBV12-3 or TRBV12-4 and TRBJ2-3; no clear D gene. Trimming left V 4 bases short and J 6 bases short, with 14 bases between. CDR3 size: 14 residues. The chain's CDR3 is CASSSEHPVDTQYF. In DNA, the CDR3 is TGTGCCAGCAGTTCAGAACACCCGGTGGATACGCAGTATTTT.

This clonotype was counted a few times. The V and J genes are TRBV6-2 or TRBV6-3 and TRBJ2-3; 11 bases match TRBD2. CDR3 length equals 17 residues. Germline lookup yields CDR1 MNHEY and CDR2 SVGEGT. With 0 bases clipped from V and 2 bases from J, the junction kept 4 bases outside the gene matches. Here the CDR3 reads CASSYSSSGRFTDTQYF. The CDR3 nucleotides read TGTGCCAGCAGTTACTCGTCTAGCGGGAGGTTCACAGATACGCAGTATTTT.